The present T cell receptor (beta chain) was sequenced within a study of OX40 agonist ivuxolimab in advanced cancers. On the study more broadly: Hepatocellular carcinoma, melanoma, renal cell or head and neck cancer affected the dose-escalation patients.

Study conclusions and caveats: Some patients who did not respond also had low normalized T-cell clonal expansion. The 0.1-3.0 mg/kg partial responders had among the lowest clonal expansion.

Comment on this clone: Its antigen is not known.

The table came from immunoSEQ multiplex PCR; TCRdb's copy has only in-frame clones and leaves some out. The sample holds about 70,000 clones, approximately 78% seen once. The trim removed 5 bases at V and 2 bases at J, leaving 3 bases unmatched. Germline CDR1 reads SGHTA; CDR2 reads FQGTGA. This CDR3 has 15 residues. The study sampled blood at baseline, cycle 4 day 1, and cycle 7 day 1. The material sequenced was CD4+ or CD8+ T cells sorted from blood, taken in a trial of the OX40 agonist ivuxolimab. The chain joins TRBV7-3 to TRBJ2-1, with 10 bases that match TRBD2. The sequence was obtained from an adult with an advanced solid tumor such as melanoma, head and neck, liver or kidney cancer. The CDR3 region is CASSPGTSAYNEQFF. The CDR3 nucleotides read TGTGCCAGCAGCCCTGGGACTAGCGCCTACAATGAGCAGTTCTTC.